Included here is one TCR beta chain sequence, with context. This entry comes from a study of blood T cell repertoires in COVID-19. Study as a whole: Some COVID-19 samples were acute and others convalescent; all came from the United States, Italy and Spain. Sources were T cells, B-cell-depleted T cells, or PBMCs; the material itself was cDNA or gDNA.

V shed 3 bases and J shed 4 bases, with 6 bases lying between them. The CDR3 is made up of 12 amino acids. The germline gives CDR1 MDHEN, CDR2 SYDVKM. Authors' data handling: Amplification with reference gene primers provided the estimates of nucleated cell counts. The protocol was immunoSEQ multiplex PCR, while the TCRdb copy is restricted to in-frame clones and leaves out a portion. V and J calls and clone size are copied from that table; D and trimming were computed from the DNA. This table holds about 74,000 clones, 60% to 85% found once. The sequencing sample was made of peripheral blood. The chain has TRBV28 and TRBJ1-2; D not certain. The receptor comes from a man in his 70s with acute or convalescent COVID-19. The CDR3 DNA reads as TGTGCCAGCAGTTTCGCGCCCTATGGCTACACCTTC. Translating gives CASSFAPYGYTF.